A selection of T cell receptor beta chains follows, all from one sample in a study of regulatory T cells in long-lasting Graves disease. TCRdb re-derived calls from the multiplex PCR reads in MiXCR, one entry per CDR3 protein. The sample gives roughly 420,000 distinct CDR3 sequences, about 16% of which show up once; 20% to 25% is in the top ten. These same records also appear under a second study, on T cells in Graves' hyperthyroidism and ophthalmopathy.

The sequenced sample was peripheral blood mononuclear cells (PBMCs), obtained at new diagnosis, from a patient treated with antithyroid drugs. These TCRs come from a woman aged 18-35 years with Graves disease. CDR3s leave out the opening cysteine and the closing phenylalanine or tryptophan. Size is stated for part of the rows, as once, few or many counts, or as a class when the clone is expanded.

-	TRBV5-5	TRBJ2-1	ASSDLGTYDEQF
-	TRBV20-1	TRBJ2-7	SARDTGFTYEQY
-	TRBV7-9	TRBJ2-6	ASSFLISGANVLT
many	TRBV20-1	TRBJ2-5	SAKGLETQY
-	TRBV20-1	TRBJ2-7	SAALTGSSYEQY
few	TRBV28	TRBJ1-5	ASSFERDNQPQH
many	TRBV5-6	TRBJ1-1	ASSSTLNTEAF
few	TRBV19	TRBJ1-2	ASSIGGQGGRGYT
many	TRBV20-1	TRBJ2-1	SARDWGGTSGSYNEQF
few	TRBV20-1	TRBJ1-2	TQLQGGYT
many	TRBV7-2	TRBJ1-6	ASSLGTGPGQGSGSPLH
few	TRBV9	TRBJ2-7	ASSPRTERPYEQY
few	TRBV30	TRBJ2-7	AWSVFEAAYEQY
-	TRBV5-6	TRBJ2-1	ASRFVSGKLSYNEQF
few	TRBV29-1	TRBJ2-7	SVAASGRNDYEQY